Each of the 23 T cell receptor beta chains below was sequenced from the same sample in a study of blood T cell repertoires in COVID-19. Profiled with immunoSEQ multiplex PCR; TCRdb holds only in-frame clones, not every one. The sample gives about 190,000 clones, 81% of which show up once; 10% to 15% is in the top ten. Input material: peripheral blood. Every receptor here comes from a woman of 80 years or more with COVID-19, enrolled during active disease.

This rearrangement joins TRBV4-1 to TRBJ2-2; TRBD1 is a possible D gene (5 bases). V shed 0 bases and J shed 1 base, with 9 bases lying between them. This CDR3 region has 16 residues. Germline loops: CDR1 MGHRA, CDR2 YSYEKL. For the CDR3, the DNA is TGCGCCAGCAGCCAAGAAGTAGGACAGAACACCGGGGAGCTGTTTTTT. It yields the protein CASSQEVGQNTGELFF.

This chain uses TRBV28 with TRBJ2-3; 9 nucleotides align to TRBD2. Germline-derived CDR1 and CDR2 are MDHEN and SYDVKM. Trimming cost V 2 bases and J 4 bases; bases outside gene matches: 4. There are 15 residues in the CDR3. The CDR3 is CASSLRAGGADTQYF. CDR3 nucleotides: TGTGCCAGCAGTTTAAGAGCGGGAGGTGCAGATACGCAGTATTTT. The whole variable domain, remainder taken from reference TRBV28 and TRBJ2-3, is DVKVTQSSRYLVKRTGEKVFLECVQDMDHENMFWYRQDPGLGLRLIYFSYDVKMKEKGDIPEGYSVSREKKERFSLILESASTNQTSMYLCASSLRAGGADTQYFGPGTRLTVL.

The chain couples TRBV4-3 to TRBJ2-2; 10 nucleotides align to TRBD1. V shed 8 bases, J shed 3 bases, and the junction held 3 bases outside the gene matches. This CDR3 has 14 amino acids. Looked up from germline, CDR1 is LGHNA and CDR2 is YSLEER. The CDR3 here is CASGDRGHTGELFF. CDR3 coding DNA: TGCGCCAGCGGAGACAGGGGGCACACCGGGGAGCTGTTTTTT.

This clone was observed a few times. The rearrangement links TRBV30 to TRBJ2-6; D is perhaps TRBD1 (6 bases). This CDR3 contains 14 residues. Trimming shortened V by 2 bases and J by 2 bases, and 7 bases separated the two germline ends. Germline lookup yields CDR1 GTSNPN and CDR2 SVGIG (reference sequence). The CDR3 sequence is CAWSNRAGANVLTF. CDR3 in DNA: TGTGCCTGGAGTAACAGGGCTGGGGCCAACGTCCTGACTTTC. Filled out from reference TRBV30 and TRBJ2-6, the complete variable domain reads SQTIHQWPATLVQPVGSPLSLECTVEGTSNPNLYWYRQAAGRGLQLLFYSVGIGQISSEVPQNLSASRPQDRQFILSSKKLLLSDSGFYLCAWSNRAGANVLTFGAGSRLTVL.

This chain joins TRBV7-8 and TRBJ2-3, with D possibly TRBD2 on 7 matching bases. The ends were cut back, 5 bases at V and 4 bases at J, with 19 bases in the middle. In germline, CDR1 is SGHVS, CDR2 FQNEAQ. The CDR3 runs 16 residues. CDR3 DNA: TGTGCCAGCAGCCGACGTTGGGAGGGGGTCTCAGATACGCAGTATTTT. Its translation is CASSRRWEGVSDTQYF.

V usage is TRBV5-5 and J usage is TRBJ2-3; unclear D gene. This CDR3 comprises 14 residues. Germline CDR1 is SGHKS and CDR2 is YYEKEE (reference sequence). Between the trimmed V and J ends, which lost 0 bases and 5 bases, there was a span of 10 bases. CDR3 coding DNA: TGTGCCAGCAGCTTGGGTAGTTTGATAGATACGCAGTATTTT. It translates to CASSLGSLIDTQYF.

The gene calls are TRBV7-9 and TRBJ1-5; D remains ambiguous. The CDR3 totals 12 residues. Per germline, CDR1 SEHNR and CDR2 FQNEAQ (reference sequence). Trimming left V 2 bases short and J 6 bases short, with 5 bases between. The CDR3 sequence: CASSLPIQPQHF. CDR3 sequence (DNA): TGTGCCAGCAGCTTACCCATTCAGCCCCAGCATTTT.

The genes are TRBV5-4 and TRBJ2-1; D is undetermined. Germline CDR1 and CDR2: SGHNT and YYREEE (reference sequence). The V end lost 2 bases, the J end lost 2 bases, and 5 bases lay between the germline ends. The CDR3 contains 13 residues. The CDR3 nucleotides read TGTGCCAGCAGCTTTCTAGCCTACAATGAGCAGTTCTTC. It translates to CASSFLAYNEQFF.

The chain's CDR3 is CASSLEGSGESEAFF. In nucleotides, the CDR3 is TGCGCCAGCAGCTTGGAGGGCAGTGGGGAGAGTGAAGCTTTCTTT. This chain uses TRBV5-1 with TRBJ1-1; D is unclear. The CDR3 length is 15 residues. V lost 0 bases and J 7 bases, leaving 16 bases between the germline ends. Germline CDR1 and CDR2: SGHRS and YFSETQ.

This chain uses TRBV7-9 with TRBJ2-1, with D uncertain. V shed 2 bases and J shed 5 bases, with 7 bases lying between them. The CDR3 has 13 amino acids. The germline V gene has CDR1 SEHNR and CDR2 FQNEAQ (reference sequence). The CDR3 DNA is TGTGCCAGCAGCTTATCACTAAACAATGAGCAGTTCTTC. Translation gives CASSLSLNNEQFF.

The rearrangement uses TRBV7-9 and TRBJ2-5; perhaps TRBD2 as D (6 bases). V shed 0 bases and J shed 1 base, with 9 bases lying between them. Germline V lookup: CDR1 SEHNR, CDR2 FQNEAQ (reference sequence). The CDR3 contains 15 residues. DNA of the CDR3: TGTGCCAGCAGCTTAGCCGGGACTCCCCAAGAGACCCAGTACTTC. Translated, it gives CASSLAGTPQETQYF.

Here the CDR3 reads CASSDSETGADTQYF. DNA of the CDR3: TGTGCCAGCAGTGACAGTGAGACAGGGGCAGATACGCAGTATTTT. This chain links TRBV2 with TRBJ2-3, with TRBD1 matching 8 bases. J was trimmed by 4 bases and V by 3 bases; bases with no gene match: 6. Germline lookup yields CDR1 SNHLY and CDR2 FYNNEI. This CDR3 spans 15 amino acids.

The rearrangement uses TRBV29-1 and TRBJ2-1; 13 positions agree with TRBD2. Looked up from germline, CDR1 is SQVTM and CDR2 is ANQGSEA. The V gene end was trimmed by 7 bases and the J gene end by 9 bases; junction bases not matched to a gene: 9. This CDR3 is 14 amino acids long. Here the CDR3 reads CSARGLAGFVEQFF. The CDR3 DNA is TGCAGCGCCCGGGGACTAGCGGGATTTGTTGAGCAGTTCTTC.

The gene calls are TRBV7-8 and TRBJ2-1; 7 bases map to TRBD2. Germline V gives CDR1 SGHVS, CDR2 FQNEAQ. CDR3 length: 14 amino acids. Trimming cost V 9 bases and J 0 bases; bases outside gene matches: 5. CDR3: CASMGGSSYNEQFF. CDR3 DNA: TGTGCCAGTATGGGGGGGAGCTCCTACAATGAGCAGTTCTTC. Based on the CDR3 plus reference TRBV7-8 and TRBJ2-1, the full variable domain is GAGVSQSPRYKVAKRGQDVALRCDPISGHVSLFWYQQALGQGPEFLTYFQNEAQLDKSGLPSDRFFAERPEGSVSTLKIQRTQQEDSAVYLCASMGGSSYNEQFFGPGTRLTVL.

V gene TRBV25-1 combines with J gene TRBJ1-1; weak D call: TRBD1 (5 bases). The CDR3 totals 14 residues. Germline assignment: CDR1 MGHDK and CDR2 SYGVNS. Trimming pared 3 bases from V and 3 bases from J, leaving 11 bases between. CDR3: CASSDRGGDTEAFF. CDR3 DNA: TGTGCCAGCAGTGATAGGGGCGGGGACACTGAAGCTTTCTTT.

The V and J genes are TRBV21-1 and TRBJ1-2; TRBD1 was called by the table and not checked on the DNA. TRBV21-1 has pseudogene status. The CDR3 covers 16 residues. The CDR3 DNA is TGTGCCAGCAGCAAAGAAGTGAGGACAGCCCACTATGGCTACACCTTC. Protein product: CASSKEVRTAHYGYTF.

The chain combines TRBV7-9 with TRBJ1-4, with 7 bases that match TRBD1. With V trimmed by 3 bases and J by 11 bases, 6 bases remained unmatched. Germline V gene data show CDR1 as SEHNR and CDR2 as FQNEAQ (reference sequence). The CDR3 spans 13 residues. The CDR3 protein is CASSFDDREKLFF. CDR3 DNA: TGTGCCAGCAGCTTCGACGACAGGGAGAAACTGTTTTTT.

The gene calls are TRBV5-4 and TRBJ1-2; D perhaps matches TRBD1 (5 bases). Looked up from germline, CDR1 is SGHNT and CDR2 is YYREEE (reference sequence). This CDR3 spans 13 amino acids. Trimming took 0 bases from V and 11 from J, leaving 14 bases between them. CDR3 DNA: TGTGCCAGCAGCTTGGACAGGTCTCGAGGTTACACCTTC. Encoded protein: CASSLDRSRGYTF.

J is TRBJ2-6 and V is TRBV7-8, with 7 bases fitting TRBD1. The CDR3 loop spans 15 amino acids. Germline CDR1 SGHVS, CDR2 FQNEAQ. J gave up 0 bases and V 6 bases, and 2 bases lay outside the gene matches. The CDR3 DNA is TGTGCCAGCAGGGGACAGTTCTCTGGGGCCAACGTCCTGACTTTC. This translates into CASRGQFSGANVLTF. The complete variable domain, with remaining parts taken from reference TRBV7-8 and TRBJ2-6, reads GAGVSQSPRYKVAKRGQDVALRCDPISGHVSLFWYQQALGQGPEFLTYFQNEAQLDKSGLPSDRFFAERPEGSVSTLKIQRTQQEDSAVYLCASRGQFSGANVLTFGAGSRLTVL.

The chain links TRBV3-1 (or the pseudogene TRBV3-2) to TRBJ2-3, with 13 bases aligning to TRBD2. Germline-derived CDR1 and CDR2 are LGHDT and YNNKEL (reference sequence). V was clipped by 6 bases and J by 0 bases; unmatched bases: 12. The CDR3 has 19 amino acids. Here the CDR3 reads CASRDTGTSGASSTDTQYF. Written as DNA, the CDR3 is TGTGCCAGCAGAGACACCGGGACTAGCGGGGCGAGTAGCACAGATACGCAGTATTTT.

The V gene is TRBV3-1 (or the pseudogene TRBV3-2), the J gene TRBJ2-7, with TRBD2 matching over 11 bases. The germline V gene has CDR1 LGHDT and CDR2 YNNKEL (reference sequence). The CDR3 is made up of 15 amino acids. Trimming removed 1 base from V and 3 bases from J; junction bases left unmatched: 2. CDR3 amino acids: CASSQVSGRGYEQYF. Written as DNA, the CDR3 is TGTGCCAGCAGCCAAGTTAGCGGGAGGGGCTACGAGCAGTACTTC.

J is TRBJ1-2 and V is TRBV7-8; TRBD1 matches 8 bases. This CDR3 comprises 12 residues. With V trimmed by 5 bases and J by 6 bases, 2 bases remained unmatched. Germline V lookup: CDR1 SGHVS, CDR2 FQNEAQ. The CDR3 nucleotides are TGTGCCAGCAGCCCGGACAGGGATGGCTACACCTTC. Translating gives CASSPDRDGYTF.

DNA of the CDR3: TGTGCCAGCAGCTCGGGACTTTTTCAAGAGACCCAGTACTTC. Protein: CASSSGLFQETQYF. J is TRBJ2-5 and V is TRBV7-2; maybe TRBD2 (6 bases). Germline CDR1 SGHTA, CDR2 FQGNSA. This CDR3 spans 14 amino acids. Trimming took off 4 bases at V and 2 bases at J, with 11 bases between the two ends.